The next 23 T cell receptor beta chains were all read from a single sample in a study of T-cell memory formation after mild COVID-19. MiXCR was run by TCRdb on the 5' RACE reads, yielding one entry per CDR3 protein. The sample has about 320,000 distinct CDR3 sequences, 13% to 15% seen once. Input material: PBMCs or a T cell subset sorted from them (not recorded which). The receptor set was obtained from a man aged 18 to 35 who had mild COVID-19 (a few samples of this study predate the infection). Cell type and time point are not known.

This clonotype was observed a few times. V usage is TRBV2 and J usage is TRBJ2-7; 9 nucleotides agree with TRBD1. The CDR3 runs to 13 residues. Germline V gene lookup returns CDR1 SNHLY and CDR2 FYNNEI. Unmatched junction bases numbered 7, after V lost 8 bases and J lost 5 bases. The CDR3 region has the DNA TGTGCCAGCCTGGGGACAGGGAGGGACGAGCAGTACGTC. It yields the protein CASLGTGRDEQYV.

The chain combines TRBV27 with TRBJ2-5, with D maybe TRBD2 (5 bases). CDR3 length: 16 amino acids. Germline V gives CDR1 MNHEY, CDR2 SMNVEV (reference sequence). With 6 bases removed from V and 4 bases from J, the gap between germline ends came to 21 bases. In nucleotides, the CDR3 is TGTGCCAGCAGACCAACTCATGAGTGGGCGGGAGAGACCCAGTACTTC. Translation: CASRPTHEWAGETQYF.

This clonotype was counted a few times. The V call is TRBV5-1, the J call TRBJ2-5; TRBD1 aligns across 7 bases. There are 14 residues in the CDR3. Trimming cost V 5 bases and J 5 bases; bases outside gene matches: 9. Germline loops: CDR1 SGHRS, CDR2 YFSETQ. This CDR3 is CASRTGTVGETQYF. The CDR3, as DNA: TGCGCCAGCAGGACCGGGACAGTGGGGGAGACCCAGTACTTC. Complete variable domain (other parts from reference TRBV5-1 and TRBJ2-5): KAGVTQTPRYLIKTRGQQVTLSCSPISGHRSVSWYQQTPGQGLQFLFEYFSETQRNKGNFPGRFSGRQFSNSRSEMNVSTLELGDSALYLCASRTGTVGETQYFGPGTRLLVL.

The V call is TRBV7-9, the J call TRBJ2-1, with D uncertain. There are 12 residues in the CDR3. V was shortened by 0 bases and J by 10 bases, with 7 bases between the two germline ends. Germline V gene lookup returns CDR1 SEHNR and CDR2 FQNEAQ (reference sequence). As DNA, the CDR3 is TGTGCCAGCAGCTTAGCGCGTGGGGAGCAGTTCTTC. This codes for CASSLARGEQFF.

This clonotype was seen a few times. The CDR3 region is CASSPGTGIVNEQFF. Written as DNA, the CDR3 is TGCGCCAGCAGCCCCGGGACAGGGATTGTGAATGAGCAGTTCTTC. The J gene is TRBJ2-1, the V gene TRBV5-1, with 9 bases lining up with TRBD1. Per the germline V gene, CDR1 is SGHRS and CDR2 is YFSETQ. Unmatched junction bases numbered 9, after V lost 4 bases and J lost 7 bases. This CDR3 region has 15 residues.

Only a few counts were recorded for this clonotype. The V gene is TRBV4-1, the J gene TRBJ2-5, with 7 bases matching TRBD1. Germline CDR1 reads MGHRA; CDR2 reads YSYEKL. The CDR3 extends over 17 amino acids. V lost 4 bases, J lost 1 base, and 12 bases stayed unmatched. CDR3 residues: CASSPRNRGRGQETQYF. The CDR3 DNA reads TGCGCCAGCAGCCCTCGGAACAGGGGAAGGGGCCAAGAGACCCAGTACTTC.

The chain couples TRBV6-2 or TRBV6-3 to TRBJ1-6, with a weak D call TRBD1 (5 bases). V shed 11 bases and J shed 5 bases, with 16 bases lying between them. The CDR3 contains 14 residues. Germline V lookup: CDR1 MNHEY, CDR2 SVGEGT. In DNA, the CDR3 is TGTGCCGGCCACGGGACGGCTGATAATTCACCCCTCCACTTT. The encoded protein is CAGHGTADNSPLHF.

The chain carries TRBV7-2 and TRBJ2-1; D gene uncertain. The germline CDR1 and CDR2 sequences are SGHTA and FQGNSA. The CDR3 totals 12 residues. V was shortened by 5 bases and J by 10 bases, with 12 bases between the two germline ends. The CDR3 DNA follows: TGTGCCAGCAGCCCCGGGCTCACCGAGCAGTTCTTC. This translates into CASSPGLTEQFF. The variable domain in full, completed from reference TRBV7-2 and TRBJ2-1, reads GAGVSQSPSNKVTEKGKDVELRCDPISGHTALYWYRQSLGQGLEFLIYFQGNSAPDKSGLPSDRFSAERTGGSVSTLTIQRTQQEDSAVYLCASSPGLTEQFFGPGTRLTVL.

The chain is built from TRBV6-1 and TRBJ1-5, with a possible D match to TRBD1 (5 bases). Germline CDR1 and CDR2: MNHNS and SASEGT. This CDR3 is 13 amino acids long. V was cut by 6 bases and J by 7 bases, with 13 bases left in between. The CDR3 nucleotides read TGTGCCAGCAGGGTCCCGGGGGGACAGCCCCAGCATTTT. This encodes CASRVPGGQPQHF.

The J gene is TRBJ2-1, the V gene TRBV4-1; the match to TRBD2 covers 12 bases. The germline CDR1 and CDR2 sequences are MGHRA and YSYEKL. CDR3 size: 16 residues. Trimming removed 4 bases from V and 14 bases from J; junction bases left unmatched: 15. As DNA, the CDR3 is TGCGCCAGCAGCCCAGGGACTAGCGGGCACGCCAGTGGGGAGTTCTTC. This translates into CASSPGTSGHASGEFF.

DNA for the CDR3: TGTGCCAGAAGACCTACCGGGTACAATCAGCCCCAGCATTTT. Translation: CARRPTGYNQPQHF. V is TRBV21-1 and J is TRBJ1-5. TRBV21-1 is termed a pseudogene. The length of the CDR3 is 14 residues.

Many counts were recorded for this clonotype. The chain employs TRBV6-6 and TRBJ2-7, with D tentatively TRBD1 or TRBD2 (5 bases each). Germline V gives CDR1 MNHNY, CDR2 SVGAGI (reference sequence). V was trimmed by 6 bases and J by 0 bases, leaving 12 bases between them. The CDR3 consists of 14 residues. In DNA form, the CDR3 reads TGTGCCAGCAGAGGGACGGCTAGCTCCTACGAGCAGTACGTC. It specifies CASRGTASSYEQYV.

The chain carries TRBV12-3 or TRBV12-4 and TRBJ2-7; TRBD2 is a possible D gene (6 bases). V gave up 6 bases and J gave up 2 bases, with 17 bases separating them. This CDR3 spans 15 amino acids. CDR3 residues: CASSMGGQGTYEQYF. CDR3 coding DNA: TGTGCCAGCAGCATGGGGGGTCAGGGAACCTACGAGCAGTACTTC.

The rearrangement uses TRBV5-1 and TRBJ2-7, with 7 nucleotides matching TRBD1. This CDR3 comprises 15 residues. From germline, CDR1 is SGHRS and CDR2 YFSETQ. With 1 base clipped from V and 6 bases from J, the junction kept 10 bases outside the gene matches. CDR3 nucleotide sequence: TGCGCCAGCAGCTTGACGCAGGGGGAACGGAGCGAGCAGTACTTC. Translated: CASSLTQGERSEQYF.

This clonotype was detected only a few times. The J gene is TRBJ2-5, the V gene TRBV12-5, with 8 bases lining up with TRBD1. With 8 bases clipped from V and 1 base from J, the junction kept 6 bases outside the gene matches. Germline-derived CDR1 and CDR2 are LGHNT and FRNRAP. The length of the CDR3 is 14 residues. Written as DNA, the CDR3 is TGTGCTAGTAGGGGACAGGTGATCCAAGAGACCCAGTACTTC. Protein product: CASRGQVIQETQYF.

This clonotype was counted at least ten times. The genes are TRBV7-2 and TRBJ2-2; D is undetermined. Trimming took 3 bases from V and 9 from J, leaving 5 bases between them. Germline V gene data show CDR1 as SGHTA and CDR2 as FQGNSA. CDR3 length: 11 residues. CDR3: CASSFSRELFF. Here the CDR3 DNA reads TGTGCCAGCAGCTTTTCCCGGGAGCTGTTTTTT.

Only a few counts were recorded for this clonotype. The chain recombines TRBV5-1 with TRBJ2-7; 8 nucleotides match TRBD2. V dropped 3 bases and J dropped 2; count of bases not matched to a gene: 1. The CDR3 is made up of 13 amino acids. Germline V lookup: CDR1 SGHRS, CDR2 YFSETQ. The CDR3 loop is CASSSGGTYEQYF. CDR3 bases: TGCGCCAGCAGCTCGGGGGGGACCTACGAGCAGTACTTC.

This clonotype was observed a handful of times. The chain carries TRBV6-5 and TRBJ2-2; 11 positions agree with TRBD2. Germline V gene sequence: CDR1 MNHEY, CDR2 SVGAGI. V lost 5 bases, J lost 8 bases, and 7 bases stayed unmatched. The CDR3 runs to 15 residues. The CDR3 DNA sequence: TGTGCCAGCAGTCCCGGGACTAGCGGCCCTGGGGAGCTGTTTTTT. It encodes CASSPGTSGPGELFF.

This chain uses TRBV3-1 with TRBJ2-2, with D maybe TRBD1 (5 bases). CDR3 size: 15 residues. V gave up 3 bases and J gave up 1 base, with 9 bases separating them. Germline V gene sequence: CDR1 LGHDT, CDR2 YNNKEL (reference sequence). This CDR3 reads CASSQRQMNTGELFF. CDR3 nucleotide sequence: TGTGCCAGCAGCCAGCGACAGATGAACACCGGGGAGCTGTTTTTT.

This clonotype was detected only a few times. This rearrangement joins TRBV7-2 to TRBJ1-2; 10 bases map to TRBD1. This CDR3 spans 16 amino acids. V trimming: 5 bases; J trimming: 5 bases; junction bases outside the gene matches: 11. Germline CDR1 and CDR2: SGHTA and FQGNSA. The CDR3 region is CASSRDRGYVGYGYTF. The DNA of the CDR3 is TGTGCCAGCAGCCGGGACAGGGGTTACGTAGGATATGGCTACACCTTC.

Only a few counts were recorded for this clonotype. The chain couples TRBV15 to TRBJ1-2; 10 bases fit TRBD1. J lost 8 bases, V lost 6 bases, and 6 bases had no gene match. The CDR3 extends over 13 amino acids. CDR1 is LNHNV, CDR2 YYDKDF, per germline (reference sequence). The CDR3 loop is CATRPGTGEGYTF. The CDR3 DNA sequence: TGTGCCACCAGACCCGGGACAGGGGAAGGCTACACCTTC.

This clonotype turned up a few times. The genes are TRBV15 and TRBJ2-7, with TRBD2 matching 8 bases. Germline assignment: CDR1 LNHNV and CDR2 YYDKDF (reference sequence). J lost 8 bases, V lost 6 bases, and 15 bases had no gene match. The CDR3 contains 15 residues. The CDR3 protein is CATREMAGGTFKQYF. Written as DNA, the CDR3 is TGTGCCACCAGAGAGATGGCGGGGGGCACGTTCAAGCAGTACTTC.

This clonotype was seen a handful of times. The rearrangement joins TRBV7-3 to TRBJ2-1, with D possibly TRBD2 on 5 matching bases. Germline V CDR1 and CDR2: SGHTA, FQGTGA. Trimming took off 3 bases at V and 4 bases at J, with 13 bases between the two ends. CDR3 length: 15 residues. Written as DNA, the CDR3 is TGTGCCAGCAGCTTCGAACCGGGGAGATACAATGAGCAGTTCTTC. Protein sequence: CASSFEPGRYNEQFF.